This is a list of T cell receptor beta chains from one sample in a study of tumor and adjacent non-tumor tissue in lung cancer. One entry per CDR3 protein, called by TCRdb with MiXCR from the multiplex PCR reads. The sample lists fewer than 90,000 distinct CDR3 sequences, more than 75% seen once, with 21% in the top ten. The source material was distant non-tumor lung tissue. These receptors originate from a woman between 50 and 59 years old with non-small cell lung cancer. Both conserved end residues are part of each CDR3. The order of the fields is V gene, J gene, D gene, clone size, CDR3 protein, CDR3 DNA. D genes are given only for firm matches. Rows give clone size only sometimes, using once, few, many, or a class for an expanded clone.

TRBV6-6,TRBJ2-3,NA,NA,CASCAQGHTNTQYF,TGTGCCAGCTGTGCCCAGGGACACACTAATACGCAGTATTTT
TRBV24-1,TRBJ2-2,TRBD1,few,CVTSEGQDYTGEPFF,TGTGTCACCAGTGAGGGACAGGACTACACCGGGGAGCCGTTTTTT
TRBV9,TRBJ1-4,NA,NA,CAGSLQCLPNEKLFF,TGTGCCGGCAGCTTACAGTGCTTGCCTAATGAAAAACTGTTTTTT
TRBV5-5,TRBJ2-2,NA,few,CASSSGQEGITGELFF,TGTGCCAGCAGCTCCGGACAGGAGGGTATCACCGGGGAGCTGTTTTTC
TRBV18,TRBJ2-7,NA,NA,CASSLGGYEQYF,TGTGCCAGCTCACTGGGTGGATACGAGCAGTACTTC
TRBV11-2,TRBJ1-3,NA,NA,CTSSAGMNSENTIYF,TGTACCAGCAGTGCAGGCATGAACTCTGAAAACACCATATATTTT
TRBV29-1,TRBJ1-1,NA,once,CSVEKGIDTEAFF,TGCAGCGTTGAAAAAGGCATAGACACTGAAGCGTTCTTT
TRBV6-5,TRBJ1-1,NA,many,CASSYSRGAHEAFF,TGTGCCAGCAGTTACTCGCGGGGCGCCCATGAAGCTTTCTTT
TRBV14,TRBJ1-1,NA,NA,CASSQDIRSEAFF,TGTGCCAGCAGCCAAGACATACGCAGTGAAGCGTTCTTT
TRBV12-5,TRBJ1-2,NA,once,CDSGRRCYGYSF,TGTGATAGTGGTCGTCGCTGCTATGGCTACTCCTTC
TRBV28,TRBJ2-7,TRBD2,NA,CASSSPGTSGHYEQYF,TGTGCCAGCAGTTCGCCGGGAACTAGCGGACACTACGAGCAGTACTTC
TRBV11-3,TRBJ1-2,NA,NA,CVTKTGCYGYIF,TGTGTCACCAAGACGGGTTGCTATGGCTATATCTTC
TRBV19,TRBJ1-2,TRBD1,NA,CASSTTGGDSYTF,TGTGCCAGTAGTACCACAGGGGGCGACAGCTACACTTTC
TRBV28,TRBJ2-1,NA,once,CASSLRVGNSNEHFF,TGTGCCAGCAGTTTAAGGGTGGGAAATTCTAATGAGCACTTCTTC
TRBV28,TRBJ1-6,NA,NA,CACSLGADSLSLHF,TGTGCCTGCAGTTTAGGAGCAGATTCGTTATCCCTCCACTTT
TRBV11-2,TRBJ2-1,NA,NA,CASSLDYCGWHGQFF,TGTGCCAGCAGCTTAGATTACTGCGGCTGGCATGGGCAGTTCTTC
TRBV12-3/TRBV12-4,TRBJ2-7,NA,NA,CASSLRDRISYEQYF,TGTGCCAGCAGTCTCCGTGACAGGATCTCCTACGAGCAGTACTTC
TRBV10-1,TRBJ1-1,TRBD1,NA,CASSPDRGTEDFF,TGCGCCAGCAGCCCCGACAGGGGCACTGAAGATTTCTTT
TRBV20-1,TRBJ1-1,NA,many,CSAELIDGPNTEAFF,TGCAGTGCCGAACTCATCGACGGACCGAACACTGAAGCTTTCTTT
TRBV5-6,TRBJ2-7,NA,NA,CTSTPQGDSYEQYF,TGTACCAGCACCCCTCAGGGAGACTCCTACGAGCAGTACTTC
TRBV11-2,TRBJ2-1,TRBD2,NA,CANSLEASGSAEQSF,TGTGCCAACAGCTTAGAAGCTAGCGGGAGTGCTGAGCAGTCCTTC
TRBV20-1,TRBJ2-1,TRBD2,many,CSAPGGSSYNEQFF,TGCAGTGCCCCCGGGGGGAGCTCCTACAATGAGCAGTTCTTC
TRBV10-3,TRBJ2-3,NA,NA,CAISESGGQDTDTQNF,TGTGCCATCAGTGAGTCGGGTGGACAAGACACAGATACGCAGAATTTT
TRBV6-1,TRBJ2-7,NA,NA,CASSSTWTAVYKQYF,TGTGCCAGCAGTTCAACTTGGACCGCAGTCTATAAGCAGTACTTC
TRBV11-2,TRBJ2-1,TRBD2,NA,CASSLEAGAEHFF,TGTGCCAGCAGCTTGGAGGCGGGAGCTGAGCACTTCTTC
TRBV29-1,TRBJ2-7,TRBD1,many,CSVVNPGQRPYQQYF,TGCAGCGTTGTGAATCCGGGACAGAGACCCTACCAGCAGTACTTC
TRBV6-5,TRBJ2-5,NA,many,CASSYNIPGGGETQYF,TGTGCCAGCAGTTATAATATCCCAGGGGGAGGGGAGACCCAGTACTTC
TRBV6-5,TRBJ1-2,NA,NA,CASSYSIRGGYTF,TGTGCCAGCAGTTACTCGATCAGGGGAGGCTACACCTTC
TRBV4-1,TRBJ2-7,NA,few,CASSQDLWSRYRASF,TGCGCCAGCAGCCAAGATCTGTGGTCCCGGTATAGGGCCAGCTTC
TRBV29-1,TRBJ1-3,NA,few,CRVRGVSGNTIYF,TGTAGGGTTCGGGGAGTCTCTGGAAACACCATATATTTT
TRBV6-1,TRBJ2-1,TRBD2,NA,CASSSLIAGNVQFF,TGTGCCAGCAGTAGCCTGATAGCGGGTAATGTGCAGTTCTTC
TRBV6-2/TRBV6-3,TRBJ2-5,NA,NA,CASSYAAVQEIQYF,TGTGCCAGCAGTTACGCGGCAGTCCAAGAGATCCAGTACTTC
TRBV6-1,TRBJ1-4,NA,NA,CASSEILEKLFF,TGTGCCAGCAGTGAGATTCTTGAAAAACTGTTTTTT
TRBV19,TRBJ2-7,NA,NA,CASSLRLRYEQYF,TGTGCCAGTAGTCTGCGACTAAGATACGAGCAGTACTTC
TRBV27,TRBJ2-1,TRBD2,NA,CASSLRREQYNEEFF,TGTGCCAGCAGTTTAAGGCGGGAGCAGTACAATGAGGAGTTCTTC
TRBV4-1,TRBJ2-3,NA,NA,CASSRCLTEVNTQYF,TGCGCCAGTAGCCGGTGTCTGACTGAGGTAAATACGCAGTATTTT